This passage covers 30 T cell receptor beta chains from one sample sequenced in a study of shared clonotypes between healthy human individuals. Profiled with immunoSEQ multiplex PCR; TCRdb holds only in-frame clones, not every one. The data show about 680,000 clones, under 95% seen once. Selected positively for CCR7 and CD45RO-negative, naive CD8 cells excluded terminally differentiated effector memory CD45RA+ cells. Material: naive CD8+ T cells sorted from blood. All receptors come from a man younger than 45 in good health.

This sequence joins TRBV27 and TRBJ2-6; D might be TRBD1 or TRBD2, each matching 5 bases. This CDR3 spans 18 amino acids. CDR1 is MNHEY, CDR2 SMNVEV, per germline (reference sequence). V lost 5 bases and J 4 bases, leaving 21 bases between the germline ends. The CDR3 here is CASSDTQGLTIGANVLTF. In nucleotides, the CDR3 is TGTGCCAGCAGTGATACCCAGGGCTTGACTATAGGGGCCAACGTCCTGACTTTC.

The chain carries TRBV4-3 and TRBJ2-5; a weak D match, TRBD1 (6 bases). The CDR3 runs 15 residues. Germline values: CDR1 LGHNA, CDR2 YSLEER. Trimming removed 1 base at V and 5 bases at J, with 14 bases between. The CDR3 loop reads CASSQGTAVVETQYF. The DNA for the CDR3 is TGCGCCAGCAGCCAAGGGACAGCGGTGGTGGAGACCCAGTACTTC.

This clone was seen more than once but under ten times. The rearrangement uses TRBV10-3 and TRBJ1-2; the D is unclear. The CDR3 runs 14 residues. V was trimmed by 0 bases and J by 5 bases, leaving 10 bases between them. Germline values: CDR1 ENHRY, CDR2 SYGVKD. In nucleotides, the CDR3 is TGTGCCATCAGTGAGTCGGTGGGTCCTTATGGCTACACCTTC. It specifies CAISESVGPYGYTF.

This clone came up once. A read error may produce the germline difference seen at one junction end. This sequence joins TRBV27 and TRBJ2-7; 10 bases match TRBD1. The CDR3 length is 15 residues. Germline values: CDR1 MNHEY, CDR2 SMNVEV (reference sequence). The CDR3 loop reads CASSISGTGVYEQYF. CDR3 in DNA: TGTGCCAGCAGTATATCCGGGACAGGGGTCTACGAGCAGTACTTC.

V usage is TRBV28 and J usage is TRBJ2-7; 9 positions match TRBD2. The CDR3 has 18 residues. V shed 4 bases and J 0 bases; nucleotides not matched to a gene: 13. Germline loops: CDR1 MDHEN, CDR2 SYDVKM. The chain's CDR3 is CASSSPPGLAPSSYEQYF. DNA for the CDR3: TGTGCCAGCAGTTCCCCCCCCGGACTAGCGCCCAGCTCCTACGAGCAGTACTTC.

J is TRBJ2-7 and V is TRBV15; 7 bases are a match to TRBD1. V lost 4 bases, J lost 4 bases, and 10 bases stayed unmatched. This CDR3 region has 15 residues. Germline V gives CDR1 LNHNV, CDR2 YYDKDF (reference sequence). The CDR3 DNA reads TGTGCCACCAGCACCCCACCGGGACAGAAATACGAGCAGTACTTC. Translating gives CATSTPPGQKYEQYF.

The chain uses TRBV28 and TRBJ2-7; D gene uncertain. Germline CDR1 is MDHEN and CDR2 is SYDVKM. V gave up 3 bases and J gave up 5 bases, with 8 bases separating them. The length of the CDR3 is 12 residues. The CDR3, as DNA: TGTGCCAGCAGTTTTACACAGAACGAGCAGTACTTC. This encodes CASSFTQNEQYF.

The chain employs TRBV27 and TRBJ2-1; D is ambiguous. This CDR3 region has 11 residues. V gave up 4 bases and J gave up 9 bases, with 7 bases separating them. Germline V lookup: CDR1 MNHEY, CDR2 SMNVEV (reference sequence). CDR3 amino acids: CASSSSSEQFF. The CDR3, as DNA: TGTGCCAGCAGTTCCAGCAGTGAGCAGTTCTTC.

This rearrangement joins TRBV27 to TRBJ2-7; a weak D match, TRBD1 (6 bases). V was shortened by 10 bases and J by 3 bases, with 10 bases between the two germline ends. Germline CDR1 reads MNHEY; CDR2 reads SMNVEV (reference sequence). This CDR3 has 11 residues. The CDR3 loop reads CAIGRGYEQYF. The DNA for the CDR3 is TGTGCCATCGGCAGGGGCTACGAGCAGTACTTC.

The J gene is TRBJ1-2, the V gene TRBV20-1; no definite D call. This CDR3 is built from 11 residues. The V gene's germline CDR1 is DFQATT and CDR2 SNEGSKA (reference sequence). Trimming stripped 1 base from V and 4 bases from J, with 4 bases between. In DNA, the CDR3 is TGCAGTGCTAGAGTTCTCTATGGCTACACCTTC. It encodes CSARVLYGYTF.

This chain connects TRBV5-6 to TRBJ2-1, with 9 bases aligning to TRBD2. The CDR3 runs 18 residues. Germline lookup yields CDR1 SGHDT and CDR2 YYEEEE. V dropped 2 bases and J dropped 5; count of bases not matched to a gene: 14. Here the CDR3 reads CASSFLWREGPLNNEQFF. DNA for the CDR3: TGTGCCAGCAGCTTCTTATGGCGGGAGGGCCCTCTGAACAATGAGCAGTTCTTC.

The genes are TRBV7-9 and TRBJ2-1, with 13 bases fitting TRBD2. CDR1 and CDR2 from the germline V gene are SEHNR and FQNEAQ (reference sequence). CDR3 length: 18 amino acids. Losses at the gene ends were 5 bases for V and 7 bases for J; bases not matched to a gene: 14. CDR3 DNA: TGTGCCAGCAGCCCGACTAGCGGGAGGCTCAGAAGGGGTAATGAGCAGTTCTTC. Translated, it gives CASSPTSGRLRRGNEQFF.

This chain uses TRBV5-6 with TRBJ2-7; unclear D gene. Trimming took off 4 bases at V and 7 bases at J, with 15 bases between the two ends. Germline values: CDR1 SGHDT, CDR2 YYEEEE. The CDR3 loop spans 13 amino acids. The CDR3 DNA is TGTGCCAGCAGCGGGTGGTTAGAGAATGAGCAGTACTTC. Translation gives CASSGWLENEQYF.

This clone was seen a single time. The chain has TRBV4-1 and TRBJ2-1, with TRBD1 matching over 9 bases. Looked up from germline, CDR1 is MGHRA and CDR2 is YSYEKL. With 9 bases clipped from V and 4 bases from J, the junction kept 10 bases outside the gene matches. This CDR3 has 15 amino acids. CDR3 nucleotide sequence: TGCGCCAGTACGACAGGGGGAAAAACGTACAATGAGCAGTTCTTC. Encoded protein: CASTTGGKTYNEQFF.

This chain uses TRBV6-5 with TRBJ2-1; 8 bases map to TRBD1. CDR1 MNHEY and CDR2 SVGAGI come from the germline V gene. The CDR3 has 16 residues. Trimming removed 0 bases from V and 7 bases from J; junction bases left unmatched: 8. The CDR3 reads CASSYSTGGRFNEQFF. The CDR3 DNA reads TGTGCCAGCAGTTACTCCACAGGGGGGAGATTTAATGAGCAGTTCTTC.

The CDR3 DNA follows: TGTGCCAGCAGTTTGGGAGGACGGGAGGGTGAGCAGTTCTTC. Translated, it gives CASSLGGREGEQFF. This sequence joins TRBV27 and TRBJ2-1; 8 bases agree with TRBD2. J was trimmed by 9 bases and V by 3 bases; bases with no gene match: 7. The CDR3 runs 14 residues. Germline V lookup: CDR1 MNHEY, CDR2 SMNVEV (reference sequence).

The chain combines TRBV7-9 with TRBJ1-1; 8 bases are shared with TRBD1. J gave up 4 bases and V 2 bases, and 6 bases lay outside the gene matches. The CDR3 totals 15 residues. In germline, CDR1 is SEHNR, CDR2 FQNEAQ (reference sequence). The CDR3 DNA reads TGTGCCAGCAGCTTAATTCAGGGGGCCCGCACTGAAGCTTTCTTT. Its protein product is CASSLIQGARTEAFF.

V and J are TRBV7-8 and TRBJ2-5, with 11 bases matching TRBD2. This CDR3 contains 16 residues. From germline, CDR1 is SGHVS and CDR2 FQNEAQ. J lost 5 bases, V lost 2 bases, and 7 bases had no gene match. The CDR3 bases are TGTGCCAGCAGCTTAAGAGTACTAGCGGGAGACGAGACCCAGTACTTC. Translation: CASSLRVLAGDETQYF. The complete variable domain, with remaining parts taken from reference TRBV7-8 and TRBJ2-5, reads GAGVSQSPRYKVAKRGQDVALRCDPISGHVSLFWYQQALGQGPEFLTYFQNEAQLDKSGLPSDRFFAERPEGSVSTLKIQRTQQEDSAVYLCASSLRVLAGDETQYFGPGTRLLVL.

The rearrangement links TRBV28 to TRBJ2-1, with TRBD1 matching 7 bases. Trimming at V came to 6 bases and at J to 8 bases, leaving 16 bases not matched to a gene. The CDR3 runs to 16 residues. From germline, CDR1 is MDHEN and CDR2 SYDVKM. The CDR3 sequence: CASRGVLSGGSDEQFF. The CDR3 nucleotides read TGTGCCAGCAGGGGGGTTCTGTCAGGGGGTAGTGATGAGCAGTTCTTC.

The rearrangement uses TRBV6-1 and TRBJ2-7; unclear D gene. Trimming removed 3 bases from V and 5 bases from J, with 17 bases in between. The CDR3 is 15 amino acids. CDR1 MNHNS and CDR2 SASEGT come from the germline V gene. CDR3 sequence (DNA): TGTGCCAGCAGTGAGCTAGGCAATCCCACCGACGAGCAGTACTTC. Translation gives CASSELGNPTDEQYF.

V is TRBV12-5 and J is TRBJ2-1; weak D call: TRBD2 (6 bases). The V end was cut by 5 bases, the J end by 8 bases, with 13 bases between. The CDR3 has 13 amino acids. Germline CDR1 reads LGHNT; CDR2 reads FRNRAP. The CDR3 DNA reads TGTGCTAGTGGTAGTTCAGGGAGGCATGAGCAGTTCTTC. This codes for CASGSSGRHEQFF. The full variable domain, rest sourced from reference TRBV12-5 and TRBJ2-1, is DARVTQTPRHKVTEMGQEVTMRCQPILGHNTVFWYRQTMMQGLELLAYFRNRAPLDDSGMPKDRFSAEMPDATLATLKIQPSEPRDSAVYFCASGSSGRHEQFFGPGTRLTVL.

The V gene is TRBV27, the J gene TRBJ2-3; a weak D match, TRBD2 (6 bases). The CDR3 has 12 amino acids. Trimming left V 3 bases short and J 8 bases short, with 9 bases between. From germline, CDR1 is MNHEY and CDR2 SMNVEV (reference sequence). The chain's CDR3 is CASSFGGTTQYF. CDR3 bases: TGTGCCAGCAGTTTTGGCGGGACTACGCAGTATTTT.

The CDR3 protein is CASSWSYEQYF. CDR3 bases: TGTGCCAGCAGCTGGAGCTACGAGCAGTACTTC. The chain couples TRBV11-2 to TRBJ2-7; D is unresolved. The V gene lost 4 bases and the J gene lost 3 bases, with 4 bases spanning the gap. This CDR3 comprises 11 residues. Looked up from germline, CDR1 is SGHAT and CDR2 is FQNNGV. Using reference TRBV11-2 and TRBJ2-7 for the parts outside the CDR3, the full variable domain is EAGVAQSPRYKIIEKRQSVAFWCNPISGHATLYWYQQILGQGPKLLIQFQNNGVVDDSQLPKDRFSAERLKGVDSTLKIQPAKLEDSAVYLCASSWSYEQYFGPGTRLTVT.

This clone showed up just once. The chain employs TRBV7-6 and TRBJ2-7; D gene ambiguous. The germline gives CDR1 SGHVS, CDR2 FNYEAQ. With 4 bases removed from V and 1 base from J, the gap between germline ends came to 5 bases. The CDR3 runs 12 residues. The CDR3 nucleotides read TGTGCCAGCAGCTCCATATCCTACGAGCAGTACTTC. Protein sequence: CASSSISYEQYF.

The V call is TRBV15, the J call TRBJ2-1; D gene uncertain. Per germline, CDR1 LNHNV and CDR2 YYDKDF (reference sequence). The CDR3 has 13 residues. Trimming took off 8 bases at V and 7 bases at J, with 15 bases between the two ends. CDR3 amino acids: CATAQADYNEQFF. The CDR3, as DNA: TGTGCCACCGCCCAGGCTGATTATAATGAGCAGTTCTTC. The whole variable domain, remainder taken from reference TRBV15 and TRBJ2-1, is DAMVIQNPRYQVTQFGKPVTLSCSQTLNHNVMYWYQQKSSQAPKLLFHYYDKDFNNEADTPDNFQSRRPNTSFCFLDIRSPGLGDTAMYLCATAQADYNEQFFGPGTRLTVL.

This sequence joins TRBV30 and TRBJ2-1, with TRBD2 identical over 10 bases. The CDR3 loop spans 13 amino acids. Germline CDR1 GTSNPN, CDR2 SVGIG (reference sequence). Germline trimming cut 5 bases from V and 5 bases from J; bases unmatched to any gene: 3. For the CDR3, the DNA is TGTGCCTGGGGGACTAGCGTTGACAATGAGCAGTTCTTC. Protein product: CAWGTSVDNEQFF.

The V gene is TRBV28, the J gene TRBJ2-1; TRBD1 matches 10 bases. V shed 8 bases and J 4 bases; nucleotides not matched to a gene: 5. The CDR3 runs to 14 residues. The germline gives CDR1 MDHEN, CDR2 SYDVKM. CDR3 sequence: CASLGQGVYNEQFF. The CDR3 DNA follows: TGTGCCAGCCTCGGACAGGGGGTTTACAATGAGCAGTTCTTC.

As DNA, the CDR3 is TGTGCCAGCAGCTTGCGGGGGTCCGAGCAGTACTTC. Amino acid sequence: CASSLRGSEQYF. This rearrangement joins TRBV5-5 to TRBJ2-7, with D perhaps TRBD2 (6 bases). The CDR3 extends over 12 amino acids. The V end was cut by 1 base, the J end by 6 bases, with 8 bases between. In germline, CDR1 is SGHKS, CDR2 YYEKEE (reference sequence).

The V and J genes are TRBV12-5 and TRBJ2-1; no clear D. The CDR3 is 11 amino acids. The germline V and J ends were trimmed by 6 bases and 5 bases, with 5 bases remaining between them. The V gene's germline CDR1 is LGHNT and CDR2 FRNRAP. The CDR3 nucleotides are TGTGCTAGTGGCTCTAACAATGAGCAGTTCTTC. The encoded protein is CASGSNNEQFF. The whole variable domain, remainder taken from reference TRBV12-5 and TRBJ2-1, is DARVTQTPRHKVTEMGQEVTMRCQPILGHNTVFWYRQTMMQGLELLAYFRNRAPLDDSGMPKDRFSAEMPDATLATLKIQPSEPRDSAVYFCASGSNNEQFFGPGTRLTVL.

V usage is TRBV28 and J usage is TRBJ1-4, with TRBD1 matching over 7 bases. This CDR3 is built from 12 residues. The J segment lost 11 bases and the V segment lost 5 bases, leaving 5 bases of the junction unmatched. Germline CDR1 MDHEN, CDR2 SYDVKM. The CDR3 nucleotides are TGTGCCAGCAGTGACAGGGTGGACAAACTGTTTTTT. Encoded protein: CASSDRVDKLFF.